Described below is a single T cell receptor (beta chain) sequence and its context. The data originate from a study of blood T cell repertoires in COVID-19. Across the whole study: Samples came from the United States, Italy and Spain, spanning acute and convalescent COVID-19. T cells, B-cell-depleted T cells, or PBMCs provided the cDNA or gDNA that served as material.

The V gene lost 0 bases and the J gene lost 2 bases, with 8 bases spanning the gap. Looked up from germline, CDR1 is SEHNR and CDR2 is FQNEAQ (reference sequence). The CDR3 extends over 14 amino acids. As originally analysed: How many nucleated cells were present was estimated from reference gene primer amplification. Generated by immunoSEQ multiplex PCR, the TCRdb table keeps only in-frame clones and is missing some. V, J and clone size are those of that table, while D and trimming were read from the DNA. This table has some 200,000 clones, 84% appearing once. The V gene is TRBV7-9, the J gene TRBJ2-7; D is undetermined. This sequence was found in a woman in her thirties who had recovered from COVID-19. Input material: peripheral blood. The DNA of the CDR3 is TGTGCCAGCAGCTTAGCTGCGTTCACCTACGAGCAGTACTTC. It codes for CASSLAAFTYEQYF.